This T cell receptor beta chain was captured by sequencing in a study of blood T cell repertoires in COVID-19 (dated by TCRdb to about 2020). With respect to the entire study: Collaborator samples came from the United States, Italy and Spain and covered acute and convalescent phases of COVID-19. The samples were drawn from two sources: the first 160 participants of the ongoing ImmuneRACE study, and about 1,300 subjects contributed by 6 global collaborators. The material from the prospective study consisted of cDNA or gDNA derived from T cells, B-cell-depleted T cells, or PBMCs. The repertoires were made available in a free public database intended to serve as a resource for research on the immune response to SARS-CoV-2. Where available, HLA class I and class II types were obtained from metadata supplied by the sample provider rather than from assay-based typing. The dataset comprised deeply sampled blood TCRbeta repertoires from subjects exposed to, actively infected with, or recovered from COVID-19. Sample metadata almost always included a de-identified subject ID, COVID-19 status, age in years and sex.

A remark on this clone: Its antigen is currently not known. Qualities for individual bases were not recorded, and no much larger clone is one base off.

Its CDR3 holds 14 amino acids, cysteine through phenylalanine. Only CDR3 DNA is held: 42 bases, read in frame from base 1. From the germline V gene (reference sequence), CDR1 is LNHDA and CDR2 is SQIVND. Trimming removed 4 bases from V and 5 bases from J, leaving 14 bases between the germline ends. TCRbeta CDR3 regions were amplified from genomic DNA by means of the immunoSEQ Assay, a bias-controlled multiplex PCR. The authors processed their data as follows. The number of nucleated cells in each sample was estimated from the amplification of reference gene primers within the assay. To quantify the absolute abundance of each unique TCRbeta CDR3 rearrangement, sequence reads were collapsed and filtered. For each sample, productive Simpson clonality was calculated as the square root of Simpson's diversity index across productive rearrangements. This is the immuneACCESS table as TCRdb keeps it, with only in-frame sequences that have V and J called. A part of the clones is gone; compared with another copy, unresolved V genes explain less than half, and the rest is unexplained. The V and J calls and clone size were taken over from that table, and D and trimming were inferred from the DNA. Across this sample there are more than 140,000 clones, with about 86% seen only once. Jointly, the top ten make up approximately 8.3% of the sample.

Collaborating institutions collected whole blood in K2EDTA tubes following their own protocols. Collaborator samples were shipped for TCRbeta analysis as frozen whole blood, isolated PBMCs, or DNA extracted from either sample type. Broad study findings and their caveats: How much clinical and demographic metadata was included differed by source and by participant, and the metadata was provided uncurated.

Material: peripheral blood. The origin of this receptor is a woman aged 60-75 years with acute or convalescent COVID-19. This receptor chain uses TRBV19 and TRBJ1-1, with the identity of the D gene unclear. In nucleotides, the sequence is TGTGCCAGTAGTACCCAAGTGGGCCAGACTGAAGCTTTCTTT. Translated, it reads CASSTQVGQTEAFF.